The 18 T cell receptor beta chains listed next were all sequenced from one sample in a study of T cell repertoires in cytomegalovirus infection. The antigens for these receptors are not known. TCRdb re-called the reads through MiXCR, storing one row per CDR3 protein. This table holds about 270,000 distinct CDR3 sequences, roughly a fifth found once. This material consisted of cultured PBMCs, taken from culture after CMV antigen stimulation. The receptors were sampled from a human donor in good health (CMV status not recorded). Some clones in this sample may be carry-over from other donors' samples.

This clonotype was seen ten or more times. The chain employs TRBV7-9 and TRBJ2-1; weak D call: TRBD1 (6 bases). Trimming removed 1 base from V and 15 bases from J, with 13 bases in between. Germline loops: CDR1 SEHNR, CDR2 FQNEAQ (reference sequence). This CDR3 is 12 amino acids long. CDR3 amino acids: CASSLEGRGGFF. The CDR3, as DNA: TGTGCCAGCAGCTTAGAGGGCCGAGGGGGGTTCTTC.

Many counts were recorded for this clonotype. The rearrangement links TRBV7-9 to TRBJ2-5; D is perhaps TRBD1 (5 bases). Per germline, CDR1 SEHNR and CDR2 FQNEAQ (reference sequence). This CDR3 region has 13 residues. With 1 base removed from V and 5 bases from J, the gap between germline ends came to 8 bases. This CDR3 reads CASSLGGWETQYF. CDR3 nucleotides: TGTGCCAGCAGCTTAGGGGGCTGGGAGACCCAGTACTTC. Looking up the rest from reference TRBV7-9 and TRBJ2-5 gives the full variable domain: DTGVSQNPRHKITKRGQNVTFRCDPISEHNRLYWYRQTLGQGPEFLTYFQNEAQLEKSRLLSDRFSAERPKGSFSTLEIQRTEQGDSAMYLCASSLGGWETQYFGPGTRLLVL.

The V gene is TRBV5-1, the J gene TRBJ2-5; TRBD2 aligns across 14 bases. This CDR3 spans 16 amino acids. The trim removed 3 bases at V and 5 bases at J, leaving 6 bases unmatched. Germline V lookup: CDR1 SGHRS, CDR2 YFSETQ. The CDR3 here is CASSSGLAGGTETQYF. CDR3 nucleotide sequence: TGCGCCAGCAGCTCCGGACTAGCGGGAGGAACGGAGACCCAGTACTTC.

The chain is built from TRBV4-3 and TRBJ2-3; perhaps TRBD2 as D (6 bases). Trimming removed 4 bases from V and 2 bases from J, with 10 bases in between. This CDR3 spans 14 amino acids. The germline gives CDR1 LGHNA, CDR2 YSLEER. The DNA of the CDR3 is TGCGCCAGCAGCCCGGGACTCTTCACAGATACGCAGTATTTT. This translates into CASSPGLFTDTQYF.

The chain joins TRBV2 to TRBJ2-4; unclear D gene. Trimming took off 0 bases at V and 1 base at J, with 10 bases between the two ends. The CDR3 is 16 residues long. In germline, CDR1 is SNHLY, CDR2 FYNNEI. CDR3 coding DNA: TGTGCCAGCAGTGAAGCGGGTGGATCCGCCAAAAACATTCAGTACTTC. Its protein product is CASSEAGGSAKNIQYF.

The V gene is TRBV2, the J gene TRBJ2-3; 11 bases map to TRBD1. CDR3 length: 15 residues. CDR1 and CDR2 from the germline V gene are SNHLY and FYNNEI. Trimming at V came to 4 bases and at J to 3 bases, leaving 3 bases not matched to a gene. CDR3 DNA: TGTGCCAGCAGTGCCGGACAGGGGGCAACAGATACGCAGTATTTT. Its protein is CASSAGQGATDTQYF.

This clonotype was counted many times. This chain connects TRBV7-2 to TRBJ2-7, with 7 bases aligning to TRBD1. After removal of 6 bases from V and 4 bases from J, the junction contained 18 bases not matched to a gene. From germline, CDR1 is SGHTA and CDR2 FQGNSA. There are 17 residues in the CDR3. CDR3 in DNA: TGTGCCAGCAGAGCCGGAATAGGACAGGTCGATCAGTACGAGCAGTACTTC. It translates to CASRAGIGQVDQYEQYF.

This clonotype has a handful of counts. The CDR3 loop is CASARDRGYEQYF. In nucleotides, the CDR3 is TGTGCCAGCGCCCGGGACAGGGGCTACGAGCAGTACTTC. The chain uses TRBV6-2 or TRBV6-3 and TRBJ2-7, with 10 bases lining up with TRBD1. The germline gives CDR1 MNHEY, CDR2 SVGEGT. The CDR3 spans 13 residues. Trimming removed 8 bases from V and 3 bases from J; junction bases left unmatched: 4.

There are a few counts of this clonotype. V is TRBV24-1 and J is TRBJ2-3; 8 bases map to TRBD1. With 2 bases clipped from V and 6 bases from J, the junction kept 6 bases outside the gene matches. This CDR3 has 15 residues. Germline-derived CDR1 and CDR2 are KGHDR and SFDVKD. CDR3 DNA: TGTGCCACCAGTGATTCACAGGGGGTGTTGGATACGCAGTATTTT. The encoded protein is CATSDSQGVLDTQYF.

Ten or more counts support this clonotype. The V call is TRBV7-9, the J call TRBJ2-1; 7 positions agree with TRBD2. The CDR3 is made up of 16 amino acids. After removal of 4 bases from V and 4 bases from J, the junction contained 10 bases not matched to a gene. In germline, CDR1 is SEHNR, CDR2 FQNEAQ (reference sequence). The CDR3 here is CASSSPAGEGYNEQFF. The CDR3 bases are TGTGCCAGCAGCTCTCCGGCGGGAGAAGGGTACAATGAGCAGTTCTTC.

This clonotype was detected only a few times. V usage is TRBV4-3 and J usage is TRBJ2-7; 9 bases align to TRBD2. With 0 bases clipped from V and 4 bases from J, the junction kept 7 bases outside the gene matches. This CDR3 contains 16 residues. Germline-derived CDR1 and CDR2 are LGHNA and YSLEER. The CDR3 here is CASSQEMISGSYEQYF. CDR3 nucleotide sequence: TGCGCCAGCAGCCAAGAGATGATTAGCGGGAGTTACGAGCAGTACTTC.

This clonotype was detected only a few times. This rearrangement joins TRBV4-1 to TRBJ1-4; the D is unclear. This CDR3 is 15 amino acids long. From germline, CDR1 is MGHRA and CDR2 YSYEKL. Trimming cost V 0 bases and J 4 bases, with 9 bases left between them. The CDR3 region is CASSQDSGYNEKLFF. In DNA form, the CDR3 reads TGCGCCAGCAGCCAAGATAGCGGCTATAATGAAAAACTGTTTTTT.

This clonotype has ten or more counts. The rearrangement uses TRBV7-2 and TRBJ2-7, with unresolved D. The CDR3 sequence is 13 residues long. Germline V lookup: CDR1 SGHTA, CDR2 FQGNSA. Trimming pared 3 bases from V and 2 bases from J, leaving 8 bases between. CDR3 residues: CASSLTRTYEQYF. CDR3 sequence (DNA): TGTGCCAGCAGCTTGACCAGAACCTACGAGCAGTACTTC.

This clonotype has a handful of counts. The rearrangement uses TRBV28 and TRBJ2-7; no clear D. Deletions cut 5 bases from V and 1 base from J, with 18 bases between. The CDR3 extends over 16 amino acids. Germline values: CDR1 MDHEN, CDR2 SYDVKM. The chain's CDR3 is CASSLYSQVGSYEQYF. The CDR3 DNA reads TGTGCCAGCAGTCTTTATTCCCAGGTGGGATCCTACGAGCAGTACTTC.

This sequence joins TRBV3-1 and TRBJ2-7, with D tentatively TRBD2 (5 bases). V lost 3 bases and J lost 6, with 12 bases in between. Germline V lookup: CDR1 LGHDT, CDR2 YNNKEL (reference sequence). The CDR3 covers 13 residues. The CDR3 sequence is CASSHELVREQYF. Here the CDR3 DNA reads TGTGCCAGCAGCCATGAACTAGTGCGCGAGCAGTACTTC.

As for this clonotype: A much larger clone differs by one base, so this may be a read error. This sequence joins TRBV11-2 and TRBJ2-1, with a tentative D call TRBD2 (5 bases). V gave up 6 bases and J gave up 3 bases, with 15 bases separating them. CDR3 length: 15 residues. Germline values: CDR1 SGHAT, CDR2 FQNNGV. CDR3: CASRLVGRFYNEQFF. CDR3 nucleotide sequence: TGTGCCAGCAGACTAGTGGGGAGATTCTACAATGAGCAGTTCTTC. Looking up the rest from reference TRBV11-2 and TRBJ2-1 gives the full variable domain: EAGVAQSPRYKIIEKRQSVAFWCNPISGHATLYWYQQILGQGPKLLIQFQNNGVVDDSQLPKDRFSAERLKGVDSTLKIQPAKLEDSAVYLCASRLVGRFYNEQFFGPGTRLTVL.

The chain has TRBV19 and TRBJ2-5; D gene ambiguous. Per germline, CDR1 LNHDA and CDR2 SQIVND (reference sequence). CDR3 size: 14 residues. The V gene lost 5 bases and the J gene lost 1 base, with 11 bases spanning the gap. CDR3 coding DNA: TGTGCCAGTAGTGCGGACCGAATCCAAGAGACCCAGTACTTC. Translated, it gives CASSADRIQETQYF.

The sample holds many counts of this clonotype. The rearrangement links TRBV7-9 to TRBJ2-7, with a tentative D call TRBD1 (5 bases). The CDR3 is 14 residues long. With 5 bases removed from V and 2 bases from J, the gap between germline ends came to 13 bases. Germline V lookup: CDR1 SEHNR, CDR2 FQNEAQ (reference sequence). The CDR3 is CASSPWTPAYEQYF. CDR3 bases: TGTGCCAGCAGCCCATGGACACCAGCCTACGAGCAGTACTTC.